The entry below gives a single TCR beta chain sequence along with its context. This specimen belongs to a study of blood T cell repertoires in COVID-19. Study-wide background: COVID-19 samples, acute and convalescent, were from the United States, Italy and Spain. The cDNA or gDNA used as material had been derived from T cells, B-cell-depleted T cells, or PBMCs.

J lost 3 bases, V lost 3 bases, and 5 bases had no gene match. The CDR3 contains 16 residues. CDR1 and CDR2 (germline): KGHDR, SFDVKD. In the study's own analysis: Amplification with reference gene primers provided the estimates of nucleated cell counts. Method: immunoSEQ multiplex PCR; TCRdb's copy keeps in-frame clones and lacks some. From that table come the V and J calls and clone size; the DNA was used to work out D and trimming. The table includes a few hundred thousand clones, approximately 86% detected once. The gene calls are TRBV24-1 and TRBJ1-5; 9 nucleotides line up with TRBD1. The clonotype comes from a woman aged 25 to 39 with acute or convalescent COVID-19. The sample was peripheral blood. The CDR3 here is CATSDPDRGNNQPQHF. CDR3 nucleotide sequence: TGTGCCACCAGTGATCCGGACAGGGGAAACAATCAGCCCCAGCATTTT.